A selection of T cell receptor beta chains follows, all from one sample in a study of blood T cell repertoires in COVID-19. Libraries were prepared by immunoSEQ multiplex PCR; TCRdb keeps only in-frame clonotypes and omits some of them. The data hold roughly 500,000 clones, with 88% observed a single time. Sequenced input: PBMCs or T cells enriched from blood (not recorded which). The receptor set was obtained from a woman aged 40 to 50 who had recovered from COVID-19. The conserved cysteine and the conserved F or W are not part of the CDR3 here.

v_call	cdr3_length	j_call	cdr3_aa
TRBV27	12	TRBJ2-1	ATQRTSGRNEQF
TRBV4-1	14	TRBJ1-2	ASSQETGTPNYGYT
TRBV27	11	TRBJ2-7	ASSFTGKQEQY
TRBV5-1	11	TRBJ1-2	ASSQGQGYGYT
TRBV2	10	TRBJ2-7	ASSGTGTEQY
TRBV2	15	TRBJ2-4	ASSENGPQSAKNIQY
TRBV10-3	12	TRBJ2-5	AISTQGNQETQY
TRBV19	16	TRBJ1-5	ASSIGPAGRPVGQPQH
TRBV14	10	TRBJ1-1	ASSQGFREAF
TRBV29-1	8	TRBJ1-1	SVEQGWAF
TRBV9	12	TRBJ2-3	ASNRRMGADTQY
TRBV12-3/TRBV12-4	11	TRBJ1-6	ASSFNTNSPLH
TRBV10-3	10	TRBJ2-2	AIRVAPGELF
TRBV6-5	11	TRBJ1-5	ATRDRGNQPQH
TRBV29-1	11	TRBJ1-2	SVEGEVRGGYT
TRBV10-2	14	TRBJ2-1	ASREAGLATLGEQF
TRBV6-5	13	TRBJ2-7	ASRPNRDRGNKQY
TRBV18	14	TRBJ1-3	ASSPAQGANGNTIY
TRBV19	12	TRBJ2-2	ASSIRRGTGELF
TRBV9	13	TRBJ2-3	ASSVGLAGVDTQY
TRBV20-1	11	TRBJ1-2	SASSGFGYGYT
TRBV7-8	13	TRBJ1-2	ASSSSGTAYYGYT
TRBV6-6	14	TRBJ2-1	ASYDPGQTPYNEQF
TRBV11-3	11	TRBJ2-3	ASSLDRTDTQY
TRBV4-2	13	TRBJ2-1	ASSQGLAGVDEQF
TRBV5-6	13	TRBJ2-3	ASSLDRGLADTQY
TRBV5-1	12	TRBJ1-1	ASSRQGTNTEAF
TRBV12-3/TRBV12-4	11	TRBJ1-2	ASSLLQDYGYT
TRBV19	13	TRBJ1-6	ASSIRQGDNSPLH
TRBV7-6	10	TRBJ1-1	ASSPRRGEAF
TRBV5-6	11	TRBJ1-4	ASSPKLSEKLF
TRBV5-4	12	TRBJ1-2	ASSSDILNYGYT
TRBV7-9	13	TRBJ2-1	ASSMTSGSLGEQF
TRBV6-2/TRBV6-3	11	TRBJ2-7	ASSRDREYEQY
TRBV3-1/TRBV3-2	15	TRBJ2-7	ASSQVGPSGFSYEQY